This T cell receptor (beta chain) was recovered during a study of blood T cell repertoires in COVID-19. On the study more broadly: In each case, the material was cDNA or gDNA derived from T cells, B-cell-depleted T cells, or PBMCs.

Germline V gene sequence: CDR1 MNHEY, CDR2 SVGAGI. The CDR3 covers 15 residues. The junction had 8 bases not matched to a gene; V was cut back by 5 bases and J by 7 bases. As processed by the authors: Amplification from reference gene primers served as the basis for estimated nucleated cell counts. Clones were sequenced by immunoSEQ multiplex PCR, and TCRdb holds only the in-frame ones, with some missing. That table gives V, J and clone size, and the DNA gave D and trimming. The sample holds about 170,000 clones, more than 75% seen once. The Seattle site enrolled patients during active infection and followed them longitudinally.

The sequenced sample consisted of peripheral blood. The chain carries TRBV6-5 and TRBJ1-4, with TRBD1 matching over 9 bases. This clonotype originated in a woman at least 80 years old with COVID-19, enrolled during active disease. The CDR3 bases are TGTGCCAGCAGTATTTCGACAGGGGGTTTTGAAAAACTGTTTTTT. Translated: CASSISTGGFEKLFF.